The next 10 T cell receptor beta chains were all read from a single sample in a study of T-cell reconstitution after alpha-beta-depleted transplantation in children. Unique molecular identifiers were used to barcode this TCRbeta library. TCRdb analysed the PCR reads with MiXCR anew, one entry per CDR3 protein. The table shows some 840,000 distinct CDR3 sequences, with 16% occurring only once. The specimen was PBMCs, mostly from graft donor cells, collected 360 days after TCRalphabeta/CD19-depleted stem cell transplant. All receptors come from a male patient between 5 and 17 years old who had a stem cell transplant for acute lymphoblastic leukemia, so the T cells may come from the graft donor.

This CDR3 reads CASSQDTTGRAKNIQYF. CDR3 nucleotide sequence: TGTGCCAGCAGCCAAGATACGACAGGGAGAGCCAAAAACATTCAGTACTTC. The rearrangement uses TRBV3-1 and TRBJ2-4; 7 bases match TRBD1. Per the germline V gene, CDR1 is LGHDT and CDR2 is YNNKEL (reference sequence). This CDR3 is built from 17 residues. With 0 bases clipped from V and 0 bases from J, the junction kept 5 bases outside the gene matches. The variable domain in full, with the rest retrieved from reference TRBV3-1 and TRBJ2-4, is DTAVSQTPKYLVTQMGNDKSIKCEQNLGHDTMYWYKQDSKKFLKIMFSYNNKELIINETVPNRFSPKSPDKAHLNLHINSLELGDSAVYFCASSQDTTGRAKNIQYFGAGTRLSVL.

This clonotype occurred many times. The rearrangement links TRBV9 to TRBJ2-3; TRBD2 might be the D (6 bases). V was shortened by 0 bases and J by 5 bases, with 13 bases between the two germline ends. This CDR3 contains 15 residues. Germline assignment: CDR1 SGDLS and CDR2 YYNGEE. CDR3 DNA: TGTGCCAGCAGCGTAGAGGAACTAGCTGGAGATACGCAGTATTTT. Its translation: CASSVEELAGDTQYF.

This clonotype was counted between two and nine times. V gene TRBV2 combines with J gene TRBJ2-3, with D unclear. Trimming cost V 6 bases and J 1 base, with 17 bases left between them. CDR1 is SNHLY and CDR2 is FYNNEI in the germline V gene. This CDR3 has 16 amino acids. CDR3 protein: CASRNMGGSGTDTQYF. DNA of the CDR3: TGTGCCAGCAGGAATATGGGTGGGTCGGGCACAGATACGCAGTATTTT.

The chain uses TRBV30 and TRBJ1-5, with D perhaps TRBD1 (5 bases). In germline, CDR1 is GTSNPN, CDR2 SVGIG (reference sequence). CDR3 length: 14 residues. The V end lost 0 bases, the J end lost 4 bases, and 10 bases lay between the germline ends. CDR3 sequence (DNA): TGTGCCTGGAGTGTAGGGGCAGATAATCAGCCCCAGCATTTT. Amino acids: CAWSVGADNQPQHF.

In this sample, this clonotype turned up a few times. The chain's CDR3 is CSARDLSGDPYEQYF. The CDR3 bases are TGCAGTGCTAGAGATCTAAGCGGGGACCCCTACGAGCAGTACTTC. The chain combines TRBV20-1 with TRBJ2-7, with 7 nucleotides matching TRBD2. The CDR3 length is 15 residues. J was trimmed by 2 bases and V by 0 bases; bases with no gene match: 7. Germline loops: CDR1 DFQATT, CDR2 SNEGSKA (reference sequence).

This clonotype was counted only a few times. The CDR3 bases are TGTGCCAGCAGCCCCCGACAGGGCCCTCCGCGGCTGTTTTTT. This encodes CASSPRQGPPRLFF. V usage is TRBV9 and J usage is TRBJ2-2, with 7 bases aligning to TRBD1. CDR3 length: 14 amino acids. CDR1 and CDR2 from the germline V gene are SGDLS and YYNGEE. Losses at the gene ends were 4 bases for V and 13 bases for J; bases not matched to a gene: 13.

This clonotype was observed a handful of times. The rearrangement links TRBV12-3 or TRBV12-4 to TRBJ2-7; tentative D call: TRBD2 (6 bases). Trimming pared 6 bases from V and 5 bases from J, leaving 20 bases between. CDR3 length: 15 residues. CDR3 amino acids: CASSQSVGGPHEQYF. For the CDR3, the DNA is TGTGCCAGCAGCCAGAGTGTTGGAGGGCCCCACGAGCAGTACTTC.

This clonotype was counted ten times or more. V usage is TRBV12-3 or TRBV12-4 and J usage is TRBJ2-5; 11 nucleotides line up with TRBD2. CDR3 size: 14 residues. V lost 5 bases to trimming and J lost 4 bases; unmatched junction nucleotides: 3. The CDR3 coding sequence is TGTGCCAGCAGTCCGGGACTAGCGGTAGAGACCCAGTACTTC. Translating it yields CASSPGLAVETQYF.

The V and J genes are TRBV24-1 and TRBJ2-2; 7 positions match TRBD1. This CDR3 has 15 amino acids. Germline V gene sequence: CDR1 KGHDR, CDR2 SFDVKD. Germline trimming cut 3 bases from V and 6 bases from J; bases unmatched to any gene: 6. The CDR3 protein is CATSDPRGLSGELFF. CDR3 sequence (DNA): TGTGCCACCAGTGATCCGAGGGGGCTGTCCGGGGAGCTGTTTTTT.

This clonotype came up a few times. The V call is TRBV14, the J call TRBJ2-2; D is perhaps TRBD1 (5 bases). Trimming removed 0 bases at V and 8 bases at J, with 19 bases between. The V gene's germline CDR1 is SGHDN and CDR2 FVKESK. The CDR3 runs 17 residues. The CDR3: CASSQDLRTLPMGELFF. For the CDR3, the DNA is TGTGCCAGCAGCCAAGATCTTCGGACACTTCCGATGGGGGAGCTGTTTTTT.